The 17 T cell receptor beta chains reported below all come from one sample, sequenced in a study of T-cell reconstitution after alpha-beta-depleted transplantation in children. During its preparation, the TCRbeta library received unique molecular identifiers. From the PCR reads, TCRdb called clonotypes with MiXCR, one entry per CDR3 protein. The sample lists 500,000 to 650,000 distinct CDR3 sequences; 10% to 15% were seen once. This material consisted of PBMCs, mostly from graft donor cells, taken 360 days after TCRalphabeta/CD19-depleted stem cell transplant. All receptors derive from a male patient younger than 18 who had a stem cell transplant for acute myeloid leukemia, so the T cells may come from the graft donor.

The chain has TRBV28 and TRBJ1-4; a possible D gene is TRBD1 (6 bases). There are 14 residues in the CDR3. Germline CDR1 reads MDHEN; CDR2 reads SYDVKM. With 3 bases removed from V and 8 bases from J, the gap between germline ends came to 13 bases. The CDR3 here is CASSFGGVWEKLFF. The DNA for the CDR3 is TGTGCCAGCAGTTTTGGGGGCGTGTGGGAAAAACTGTTTTTT.

Only a few counts were recorded for this clonotype. The chain is built from TRBV7-9 and TRBJ2-3; D gene unclear. Trimming removed 5 bases at V and 1 base at J, with 19 bases between. CDR1 SEHNR and CDR2 FQNEAQ come from the germline V gene (reference sequence). The CDR3 totals 17 residues. The CDR3 region is CASSDLAGLLRTDTQYF. In DNA, the CDR3 is TGTGCCAGCAGCGACCTTGCAGGTCTACTTCGCACAGATACGCAGTATTTT.

This chain links TRBV24-1 with TRBJ2-1, with 12 bases identical to TRBD2. The CDR3 is made up of 15 amino acids. With 6 bases clipped from V and 9 bases from J, the junction kept 8 bases outside the gene matches. Germline assignment: CDR1 KGHDR and CDR2 SFDVKD. The CDR3 bases are TGTGCCACCAGTAGGCTAGCGGGAGGGCCATCTGAGCAGTTCTTC. Protein sequence: CATSRLAGGPSEQFF.

This rearrangement joins TRBV6-1 to TRBJ2-5, with TRBD2 matching over 14 bases. This CDR3 contains 15 residues. Germline V gives CDR1 MNHNS, CDR2 SASEGT. V shed 5 bases and J 6 bases; nucleotides not matched to a gene: 5. The CDR3 loop reads CASSRLAGGDKTQYF. In DNA form, the CDR3 reads TGTGCCAGCAGTAGACTAGCGGGAGGGGATAAGACCCAGTACTTC.

This rearrangement joins TRBV5-1 to TRBJ2-5, with 8 bases that match TRBD1. This CDR3 has 14 amino acids. Trimming removed 3 bases from V and 5 bases from J; junction bases left unmatched: 6. Germline-derived CDR1 and CDR2 are SGHRS and YFSETQ. This CDR3 reads CASSWTGTPETQYF. Written as DNA, the CDR3 is TGCGCCAGCAGCTGGACAGGGACGCCGGAGACCCAGTACTTC.

The chain uses TRBV15 and TRBJ2-5; perhaps TRBD1 as D (5 bases). Germline-derived CDR1 and CDR2 are LNHNV and YYDKDF (reference sequence). This CDR3 region has 12 residues. Trimming took off 8 bases at V and 2 bases at J, with 9 bases between the two ends. CDR3 sequence: CATGAGQETQYF. The CDR3 coding sequence is TGTGCCACCGGGGCAGGGCAAGAGACCCAGTACTTC.

V usage is TRBV29-1 and J usage is TRBJ2-1; D possibly corresponds to TRBD2 (5 bases). Germline CDR1 is SQVTM and CDR2 is ANQGSEA. The V and J ends lost 7 bases and 6 bases respectively, with 19 bases between them. This CDR3 region has 14 residues. Written as DNA, the CDR3 is TGCAGCGGGCGGGCAGGACCTAGCCTCAATGAGCAGTTCTTC. It yields the protein CSGRAGPSLNEQFF.

This clonotype was recorded at least ten times. CDR3 residues: CATGQGSYEQYF. The CDR3 bases are TGTGCCACTGGACAGGGTTCCTACGAGCAGTACTTC. The V call is TRBV28, the J call TRBJ2-7; 8 bases agree with TRBD1. The CDR3 runs 12 residues. CDR1 and CDR2 (germline): MDHEN, SYDVKM. V shed 10 bases and J 1 base; nucleotides not matched to a gene: 3.

This clonotype has a handful of counts. This rearrangement joins TRBV25-1 to TRBJ2-3, with D unresolved. V was cut by 0 bases and J by 12 bases, with 10 bases left in between. The CDR3 has 12 amino acids. CDR1 and CDR2 (germline): MGHDK, SYGVNS. The CDR3 spells CASSEYGIGQYF. The CDR3 DNA follows: TGTGCCAGCAGTGAATATGGGATCGGACAGTATTTT.

This chain joins TRBV5-6 and TRBJ2-6; 7 nucleotides agree with TRBD1. This CDR3 contains 16 residues. CDR1 is SGHDT, CDR2 YYEEEE, per germline. The V segment lost 3 bases and the J segment 2 bases; nucleotides outside the gene matches: 5. CDR3 DNA sequence: TGTGCCAGCAGCTCGACAGGGAGTCCTGGGGCCAACGTCCTGACTTTC. As protein: CASSSTGSPGANVLTF.

The table lists this clonotype with many counts. The V and J genes are TRBV12-3 or TRBV12-4 and TRBJ2-2; 7 nucleotides line up with TRBD2. Unmatched junction bases numbered 17, after V lost 6 bases and J lost 7 bases. The CDR3 sequence is 17 residues long. In DNA form, the CDR3 reads TGTGCCAGCAGGCCACAGGTGAAAGCGGGAAGTAGCGGGGAGCTGTTTTTT. It specifies CASRPQVKAGSSGELFF.

This clonotype was observed many times. The rearrangement uses TRBV4-2 and TRBJ2-7, with D tentatively TRBD2 (5 bases). V was cut by 1 base and J by 1 base, with 8 bases left in between. Germline V gives CDR1 LGHNA, CDR2 YNFKEQ. There are 14 residues in the CDR3. CDR3 protein: CASSQVEVSYEQYF. CDR3 nucleotides: TGTGCCAGCAGCCAAGTGGAGGTGTCCTACGAGCAGTACTTC.

V and J are TRBV7-2 and TRBJ2-3; TRBD1 aligns across 8 bases. This CDR3 has 15 residues. V trimming: 6 bases; J trimming: 5 bases; junction bases outside the gene matches: 10. In germline, CDR1 is SGHTA, CDR2 FQGNSA. This chain's CDR3 is CASSYRGDSLDTQYF. CDR3 in DNA: TGTGCCAGCAGTTACAGGGGGGACTCGTTAGATACGCAGTATTTT.

This clonotype has a handful of counts. This chain joins TRBV25-1 and TRBJ2-2; 11 nucleotides agree with TRBD2. The germline V gene has CDR1 MGHDK and CDR2 SYGVNS. The V segment lost 5 bases and the J segment 4 bases; nucleotides outside the gene matches: 15. The CDR3 is made up of 19 amino acids. The DNA for the CDR3 is TGTGCCAGCAGTTATACTAGCGGGAGTAGGGGTCGTATCACCGGGGAGCTGTTTTTT. Translated, it gives CASSYTSGSRGRITGELFF.

This clonotype has more than one count but fewer than ten. The rearrangement links TRBV5-8 to TRBJ2-3; D not certain. CDR1 is SGHTS, CDR2 YDEGEE, per germline. V dropped 9 bases and J dropped 2 bases, with 19 bases sitting between them. CDR3 size: 15 residues. The CDR3 DNA reads as TGTGCCACCGTAAATATCCGGAGACTCACAGATACGCAGTATTTT. Translation: CATVNIRRLTDTQYF.

This clonotype was counted ten times or more. The rearrangement joins TRBV28 to TRBJ2-7; D might be TRBD2 (5 bases). CDR1 and CDR2 from the germline V gene are MDHEN and SYDVKM. V dropped 3 bases and J dropped 6 bases, with 12 bases sitting between them. The CDR3 extends over 13 amino acids. The DNA for the CDR3 is TGTGCCAGCAGTTTTGAGGGAGTCACCGAGCAGTACTTC. Translated: CASSFEGVTEQYF.

This chain joins TRBV12-3 or TRBV12-4 and TRBJ2-7, with unresolved D. V lost 4 bases and J 5 bases, leaving 12 bases between the germline ends. This CDR3 has 13 residues. The CDR3 reads CASSSDPPDEQYF. CDR3 in DNA: TGTGCCAGCAGTTCTGATCCCCCGGACGAGCAGTACTTC.